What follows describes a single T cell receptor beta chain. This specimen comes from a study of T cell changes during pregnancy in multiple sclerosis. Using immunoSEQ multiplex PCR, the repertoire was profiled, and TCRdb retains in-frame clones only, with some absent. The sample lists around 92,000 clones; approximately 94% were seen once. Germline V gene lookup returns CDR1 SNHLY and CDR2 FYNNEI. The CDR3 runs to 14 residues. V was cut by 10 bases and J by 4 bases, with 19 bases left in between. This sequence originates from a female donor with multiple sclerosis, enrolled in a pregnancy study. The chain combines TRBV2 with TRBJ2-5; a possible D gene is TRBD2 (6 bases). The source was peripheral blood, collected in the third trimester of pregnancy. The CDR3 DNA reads TGTGCCACCGAGGCCTGGGGAGGTTTAGAGACCCAGTACTTC. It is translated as CATEAWGGLETQYF.